The 32 T cell receptor beta chains presented below share a single source sample, sequenced in a study of CD8 T cells in ankylosing spondylitis (dated by TCRdb to about 2017). Library preparation was by 5' RACE. These reads were obtained on an Illumina HiSeq 2500. The public reads were quality trimmed at Q25 with fastp and then assembled into clones with MiXCR by TCRdb, keeping productive beta chains. Every CDR3 protein is listed once, alongside the most common genes and DNA of its rows. This sample comprises 200,000 to 250,000 distinct CDR3 sequences, about 11% of them detected only once. The ten biggest clones cover roughly 23% of the sample. Input material: blood, either unsorted or a sorted T cell fraction (not recorded which). The receptors were gathered from a male donor with ankylosing spondylitis or in good health (not recorded which).

This clonotype was counted many times. The chain joins TRBV29-1 to TRBJ1-4; 7 bases are a match to TRBD1. In germline, CDR1 is SQVTM, CDR2 ANQGSEA. The CDR3 is 14 amino acids. The ends lost 8 bases at V and 7 bases at J; junction bases unmatched: 13. CDR3 protein: CSPRGGGGREKLFF. The CDR3, as DNA: TGCAGCCCCCGAGGGGGCGGGGGACGTGAAAAACTGTTTTTT.

This clonotype was seen a few times. V usage is TRBV20-1 and J usage is TRBJ2-3; D gene unclear. V was shortened by 1 base and J by 4 bases, with 15 bases between the two germline ends. The CDR3 sequence is 15 residues long. Germline CDR1 DFQATT, CDR2 SNEGSKA (reference sequence). CDR3 sequence reads: CSARAAQGPADTQYF. DNA of the CDR3: TGCAGTGCTAGAGCAGCGCAAGGACCCGCAGATACGCAGTATTTT.

There are many counts of this clonotype. The V gene is TRBV28, the J gene TRBJ1-6; D possibly corresponds to TRBD1 (6 bases). Germline V gene data show CDR1 as MDHEN and CDR2 as SYDVKM. The CDR3 extends over 15 amino acids. V shed 4 bases and J shed 8 bases, with 15 bases lying between them. DNA for the CDR3: TGTGCCAGCAGTTCGATGGACAGTCTGGATTCACCCCTCCACTTT. It yields the protein CASSSMDSLDSPLHF.

This clonotype was detected ten times or more. This chain joins TRBV6-5 and TRBJ2-1; 15 bases are shared with TRBD2. Unmatched junction bases numbered 6, after V lost 4 bases and J lost 8 bases. Germline V gene data show CDR1 as MNHEY and CDR2 as SVGAGI. The CDR3 has 16 amino acids. The CDR3 DNA sequence: TGTGCCAGCAGTTTAACCGGGACTAGCGGGGGGTATGAGCAGTTCTTC. It is translated as CASSLTGTSGGYEQFF.

This clonotype was counted many times. The rearrangement joins TRBV12-3 or TRBV12-4 to TRBJ1-6; D not resolved. This CDR3 has 15 residues. Trimming took 2 bases from V and 7 from J, leaving 12 bases between them. This CDR3 is CASSLSADSNSPLHF. The CDR3 coding sequence is TGTGCCAGCAGTTTATCAGCCGATTCAAATTCACCCCTCCACTTT.

This clonotype was recorded many times. In DNA, the CDR3 is TGCGCCAGCAGCAACAGGTTGCACGAGCAGTACTTC. Amino acid sequence: CASSNRLHEQYF. This chain uses TRBV5-1 with TRBJ2-7, with D tentatively TRBD1 (5 bases). This CDR3 is built from 12 residues. The ends were cut back, 4 bases at V and 5 bases at J, with 10 bases in the middle. CDR1 is SGHRS and CDR2 is YFSETQ in the germline V gene.

This clonotype was counted many times. The V and J genes are TRBV24-1 and TRBJ2-7; 7 positions agree with TRBD1. Germline V gene data show CDR1 as KGHDR and CDR2 as SFDVKD. V trimming: 4 bases; J trimming: 6 bases; junction bases outside the gene matches: 8. The CDR3 extends over 14 amino acids. The CDR3 coding sequence is TGTGCCACCAGTGACGGTTTCCGACAGGGCGAGCAGTACTTC. Amino acids: CATSDGFRQGEQYF.

This clonotype was detected ten times or more. The chain links TRBV12-3 or TRBV12-4 to TRBJ1-5; D possibly corresponds to TRBD1 (5 bases). Trimming removed 7 bases from V and 6 bases from J, with 16 bases in between. CDR3 length: 14 residues. DNA of the CDR3: TGTGCCAGCATTATGGACGGGGGAGGTCAGCCCCAGCATTTT. Translating it yields CASIMDGGGQPQHF.

The table lists this clonotype with many counts. The rearrangement links TRBV24-1 to TRBJ2-1; 12 bases are shared with TRBD1. V trimming: 6 bases; J trimming: 7 bases; junction bases outside the gene matches: 6. Germline V CDR1 and CDR2: KGHDR, SFDVKD. The CDR3 contains 15 residues. The DNA of the CDR3 is TGTGCCACCAGTCTGGGACAGGGGGCCTGGAATGAGCAGTTCTTC. This gives the protein CATSLGQGAWNEQFF.

This rearrangement joins TRBV7-3 to TRBJ2-2, with a possible D match to TRBD2 (6 bases). CDR3 length: 15 residues. V was trimmed by 3 bases and J by 1 base, leaving 9 bases between them. CDR1 and CDR2 from the germline V gene are SGHTA and FQGTGA. The CDR3 sequence: CASSLHGGNTGELFF. The CDR3 region has the DNA TGTGCCAGCAGCTTGCACGGGGGGAACACCGGGGAGCTGTTTTTT.

The chain carries TRBV4-2 and TRBJ2-1, with 7 nucleotides matching TRBD1. Trimming cost V 4 bases and J 3 bases; bases outside gene matches: 6. The germline V gene has CDR1 LGHNA and CDR2 YNFKEQ. The CDR3 is made up of 15 amino acids. CDR3 loop: CASSPPGQSYNEQFF. DNA of the CDR3: TGTGCCAGCAGCCCACCGGGACAGAGCTACAATGAGCAGTTCTTC.

This clonotype was seen a handful of times. The rearrangement uses TRBV5-1 and TRBJ2-3; no firm D call. The CDR3 contains 15 residues. Deletions cut 0 bases from V and 3 bases from J, with 11 bases between. The germline CDR1 and CDR2 sequences are SGHRS and YFSETQ. The CDR3 region is CASSLAAALTDTQYF. CDR3 in DNA: TGCGCCAGCAGCTTGGCCGCGGCTCTTACAGATACGCAGTATTTT.

V is TRBV18 and J is TRBJ1-2; no definite D call. Per germline, CDR1 KGHSH and CDR2 LQKENI. This CDR3 contains 15 residues. The ends were cut back, 5 bases at V and 4 bases at J, with 17 bases in the middle. Here the CDR3 reads CASSLESGPTYGYTF. In DNA, the CDR3 is TGTGCCAGCTCATTAGAGAGCGGACCAACCTATGGCTACACCTTC.

In regard to this clonotype: At one boundary the junction diverges from the germline segment, which might be a read error. The genes are TRBV20-1 and TRBJ1-5; D remains unclear. CDR1 and CDR2 (germline): DFQATT, SNEGSKA (reference sequence). This CDR3 has 17 residues. In DNA form, the CDR3 reads TGCTGTGCTAGAGTATTTCCCCTAGGGAACATCAATCAGCCCCAGCATTTT. Its protein is CCARVFPLGNINQPQHF.

This clonotype was detected ten times or more. The CDR3 protein is CSARENVEQFF. The CDR3 DNA reads as TGCAGTGCTAGAGAAAACGTCGAGCAGTTCTTC. The rearrangement uses TRBV20-1 and TRBJ2-1; D gene uncertain. CDR1 and CDR2 (germline): DFQATT, SNEGSKA (reference sequence). Trimming shortened V by 0 bases and J by 10 bases, and 7 bases separated the two germline ends. This CDR3 contains 11 residues.

This clonotype was counted ten times or more. The rearrangement joins TRBV5-6 to TRBJ1-6, with a weak D call TRBD1 (5 bases). This CDR3 region has 15 residues. Germline CDR1 and CDR2: SGHDT and YYEEEE. Trimming cost V 6 bases and J 6 bases, with 16 bases left between them. This CDR3 is CASTYDRGVNSPLHF. The DNA for the CDR3 is TGTGCCAGCACCTACGACAGAGGAGTTAATTCACCCCTCCACTTT. The complete variable domain, with remaining parts taken from reference TRBV5-6 and TRBJ1-6, reads DAGVTQSPTHLIKTRGQQVTLRCSPKSGHDTVSWYQQALGQGPQFIFQYYEEEERQRGNFPDRFSGHQFPNYSSELNVNALLLGDSALYLCASTYDRGVNSPLHFGNGTRLTVT.

This clonotype was recorded a few times. This chain connects TRBV5-1 to TRBJ1-1, with 8 nucleotides matching TRBD1. V was clipped by 4 bases and J by 7 bases; unmatched bases: 9. The CDR3 has 14 amino acids. From germline, CDR1 is SGHRS and CDR2 YFSETQ. CDR3: CASSPPRTGFEAFF. For the CDR3, the DNA is TGCGCCAGCAGCCCACCCCGGACAGGGTTTGAAGCTTTCTTT.

This clonotype was found many times. The gene calls are TRBV5-1 and TRBJ2-1; D may match TRBD1 or TRBD2 (6 bases each). The germline V gene has CDR1 SGHRS and CDR2 YFSETQ. Trimming stripped 5 bases from V and 9 bases from J, with 24 bases between. CDR3 length: 16 amino acids. The CDR3 protein is CASRDFGDPKGGEQFF. The CDR3 nucleotides read TGCGCCAGCAGAGATTTCGGGGACCCTAAGGGGGGTGAGCAGTTCTTC.

This clonotype was seen at least ten times. The J gene is TRBJ2-7, the V gene TRBV6-5; D is unresolved. CDR1 is MNHEY and CDR2 is SVGAGI in the germline V gene. With 7 bases removed from V and 7 bases from J, the gap between germline ends came to 11 bases. This CDR3 region has 11 residues. The CDR3: CASTLRGEQYF. CDR3 DNA: TGTGCCAGCACCCTTAGAGGAGAGCAGTACTTC.

This clonotype was counted only a few times. The chain carries TRBV29-1 and TRBJ1-1; tentative D call: TRBD1 (6 bases). CDR1 and CDR2 from the germline V gene are SQVTM and ANQGSEA. The CDR3 has 14 amino acids. Trimming shortened V by 2 bases and J by 4 bases, and 14 bases separated the two germline ends. DNA for the CDR3: TGCAGCGTTGAATGGAGCCAGGGGAGCACTGAAGCTTTCTTT. Translating gives CSVEWSQGSTEAFF.

This clonotype appeared a few times. The chain uses TRBV12-3 or TRBV12-4 and TRBJ2-5; D is unresolved. The CDR3 length is 13 residues. Trimming left V 3 bases short and J 1 base short, with 6 bases between. The CDR3 nucleotides read TGTGCCAGCAGTTTCACCACCCAAGAGACCCAGTACTTC. This encodes CASSFTTQETQYF.

This clonotype was found many times. The chain is built from TRBV7-2 and TRBJ2-2; D unclear. The length of the CDR3 is 15 residues. Trimming left V 1 base short and J 3 bases short, with 9 bases between. Germline assignment: CDR1 SGHTA and CDR2 FQGNSA. CDR3 bases: TGTGCCAGCAGCTTAGAAGGATCGTACACCGGGGAGCTGTTTTTT. Residues: CASSLEGSYTGELFF. The full variable domain, with the rest looked up from reference TRBV7-2 and TRBJ2-2, is GAGVSQSPSNKVTEKGKDVELRCDPISGHTALYWYRQSLGQGLEFLIYFQGNSAPDKSGLPSDRFSAERTGGSVSTLTIQRTQQEDSAVYLCASSLEGSYTGELFFGEGSRLTVL.

This clonotype was observed a handful of times. The rearrangement uses TRBV10-3 and TRBJ2-5; 8 bases line up with TRBD1. CDR3 size: 11 residues. Losses at the gene ends were 9 bases for V and 5 bases for J; bases not matched to a gene: 2. Germline CDR1 is ENHRY and CDR2 is SYGVKD. The CDR3 DNA reads as TGTGCCATGGGACAGGCGGAGACCCAGTACTTC. Translation: CAMGQAETQYF.

This clonotype was detected ten times or more. This chain joins TRBV5-5 and TRBJ1-2; D is ambiguous. This CDR3 comprises 14 residues. The germline V gene encodes CDR1 SGHKS and CDR2 YYEKEE (reference sequence). Deletions cut 1 base from V and 0 bases from J, with 7 bases between. The CDR3 spells CASSLSTTNYGYTF. The CDR3 DNA sequence: TGTGCCAGCAGCTTGTCCACTACTAACTATGGCTACACCTTC. The complete variable domain, with remaining parts taken from reference TRBV5-5 and TRBJ1-2, reads DAGVTQSPTHLIKTRGQQVTLRCSPISGHKSVSWYQQVLGQGPQFIFQYYEKEERGRGNFPDRFSARQFPNYSSELNVNALLLGDSALYLCASSLSTTNYGYTFGSGTRLTVV.

This clonotype was recorded many times. This sequence joins TRBV20-1 and TRBJ1-1; D might be TRBD1 (5 bases). The V gene lost 6 bases and the J gene lost 6 bases, with 8 bases spanning the gap. Germline CDR1 reads DFQATT; CDR2 reads SNEGSKA (reference sequence). CDR3 length: 10 amino acids. The DNA of the CDR3 is TGCAGTGCCCGGGGGGCTGAAGCTTTCTTT. This translates into CSARGAEAFF.

The sample holds many counts of this clonotype. This rearrangement joins TRBV12-3 or TRBV12-4 to TRBJ1-1; D perhaps matches TRBD1 (5 bases). The CDR3 spans 14 residues. Deletions cut 5 bases from V and 6 bases from J, with 16 bases between. The CDR3 sequence: CASSPGASSPEAFF. As DNA, the CDR3 is TGTGCCAGCAGTCCCGGGGCTTCGTCACCTGAAGCTTTCTTT.

This clonotype was detected ten times or more. V and J are TRBV4-2 and TRBJ1-1, with D maybe TRBD1 (6 bases). The CDR3 runs to 15 residues. The germline V and J ends were trimmed by 1 base and 0 bases, with 9 bases remaining between them. Germline V gives CDR1 LGHNA, CDR2 YNFKEQ. The CDR3 loop reads CASSQAGQLNTEAFF. The CDR3 DNA follows: TGTGCCAGCAGCCAAGCTGGACAGCTGAACACTGAAGCTTTCTTT.

The chain combines TRBV3-1 with TRBJ1-2; no definite D call. Per germline, CDR1 LGHDT and CDR2 YNNKEL (reference sequence). There are 14 residues in the CDR3. Trimming left V 3 bases short and J 3 bases short, with 11 bases between. The CDR3 here is CASSQTGPYYGYTF. Here the CDR3 DNA reads TGTGCCAGCAGCCAGACCGGCCCTTACTATGGCTACACCTTC.

This chain links TRBV7-2 with TRBJ2-7; 10 positions agree with TRBD1. After removal of 1 base from V and 5 bases from J, the junction contained 5 bases not matched to a gene. The CDR3 consists of 15 residues. The V gene's germline CDR1 is SGHTA and CDR2 FQGNSA. CDR3 bases: TGTGCCAGCAGCTTAGTAGTGACAGGGGGCCACGAGCAGTACTTC. As protein: CASSLVVTGGHEQYF.

The sample holds a few counts of this clonotype. This rearrangement joins TRBV12-3 or TRBV12-4 to TRBJ1-2, with D hard to call. V lost 5 bases and J lost 6, with 10 bases in between. The CDR3 runs 12 residues. This chain's CDR3 is CASSPGKDGYTF. DNA of the CDR3: TGTGCCAGCAGTCCTGGGAAGGATGGCTACACCTTC.

This clonotype occurred many times. The CDR3 coding sequence is TGTGCCAGCAGTGTCCTAGCGGGGGGGCTCAATGAGCAGTTCTTC. It codes for CASSVLAGGLNEQFF. The genes are TRBV2 and TRBJ2-1; 12 bases map to TRBD2. This CDR3 region has 15 residues. J was trimmed by 6 bases and V by 4 bases; bases with no gene match: 4. CDR1 and CDR2 from the germline V gene are SNHLY and FYNNEI.

The chain links TRBV4-1 to TRBJ2-1; no firm D call. The V gene lost 0 bases and the J gene lost 5 bases, with 8 bases spanning the gap. The CDR3 contains 14 residues. Germline V CDR1 and CDR2: MGHRA, YSYEKL. CDR3 in DNA: TGCGCCAGCAGCCAAGATCGAAGTAACAATGAGCAGTTCTTC. Encoded protein: CASSQDRSNNEQFF.